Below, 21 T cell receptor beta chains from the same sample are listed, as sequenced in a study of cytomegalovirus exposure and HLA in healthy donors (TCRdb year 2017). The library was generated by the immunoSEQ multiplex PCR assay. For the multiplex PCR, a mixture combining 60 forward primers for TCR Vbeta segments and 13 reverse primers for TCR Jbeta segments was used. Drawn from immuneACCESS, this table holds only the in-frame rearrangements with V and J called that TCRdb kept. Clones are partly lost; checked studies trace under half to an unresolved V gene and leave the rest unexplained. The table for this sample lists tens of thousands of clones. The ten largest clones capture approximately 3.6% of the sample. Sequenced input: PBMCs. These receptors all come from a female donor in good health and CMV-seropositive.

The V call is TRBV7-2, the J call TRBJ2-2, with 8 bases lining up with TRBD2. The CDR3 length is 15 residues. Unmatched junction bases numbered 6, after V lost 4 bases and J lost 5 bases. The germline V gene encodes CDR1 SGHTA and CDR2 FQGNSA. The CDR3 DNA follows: TGTGCCAGCAGCTACCTAGCGGGTGGAACCGGGGAGCTGTTTTTT. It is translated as CASSYLAGGTGELFF.

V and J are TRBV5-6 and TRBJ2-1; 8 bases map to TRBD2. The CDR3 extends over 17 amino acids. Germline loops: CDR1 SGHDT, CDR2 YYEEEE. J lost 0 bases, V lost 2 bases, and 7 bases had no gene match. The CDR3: CASSFDKLAGSYNEQFF. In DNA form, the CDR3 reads TGTGCCAGCAGCTTCGATAAGCTAGCGGGCTCCTACAATGAGCAGTTCTTC.

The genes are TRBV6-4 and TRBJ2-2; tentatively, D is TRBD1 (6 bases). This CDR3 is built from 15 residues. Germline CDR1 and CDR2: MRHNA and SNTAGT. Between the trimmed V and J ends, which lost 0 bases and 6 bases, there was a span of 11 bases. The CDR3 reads CASSDSISGAGELFF. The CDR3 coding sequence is TGTGCCAGCAGTGACTCGATTTCAGGGGCCGGGGAGCTGTTTTTT.

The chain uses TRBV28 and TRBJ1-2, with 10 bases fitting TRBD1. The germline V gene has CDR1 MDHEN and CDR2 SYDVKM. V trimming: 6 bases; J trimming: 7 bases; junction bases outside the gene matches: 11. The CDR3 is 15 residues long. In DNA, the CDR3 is TGTGCCAGCAGACCCTATCCAGACAGGGGGCGTGGCTACACCTTC. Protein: CASRPYPDRGRGYTF.

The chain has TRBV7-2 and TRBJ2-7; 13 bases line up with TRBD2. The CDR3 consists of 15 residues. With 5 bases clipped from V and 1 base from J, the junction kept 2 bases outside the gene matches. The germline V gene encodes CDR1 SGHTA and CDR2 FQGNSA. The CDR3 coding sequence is TGTGCCAGCAGCCAGGGACTAGCGGGATCCTACGAGCAGTACTTC. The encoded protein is CASSQGLAGSYEQYF.

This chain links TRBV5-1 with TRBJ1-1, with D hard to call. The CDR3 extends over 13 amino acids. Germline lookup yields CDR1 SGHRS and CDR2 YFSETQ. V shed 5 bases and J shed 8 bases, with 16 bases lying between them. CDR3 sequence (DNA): TGCGCCAGCAGAACAGCTGCTGGGAGGGAAGCTTTCTTT. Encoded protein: CASRTAAGREAFF.

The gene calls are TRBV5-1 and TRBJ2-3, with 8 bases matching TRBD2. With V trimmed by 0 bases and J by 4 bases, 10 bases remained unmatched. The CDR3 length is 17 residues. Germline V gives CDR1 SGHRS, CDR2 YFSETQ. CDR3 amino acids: CASSLAGGGGRADTQYF. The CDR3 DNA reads TGCGCCAGCAGCTTGGCTGGTGGCGGGGGGCGTGCAGATACGCAGTATTTT.

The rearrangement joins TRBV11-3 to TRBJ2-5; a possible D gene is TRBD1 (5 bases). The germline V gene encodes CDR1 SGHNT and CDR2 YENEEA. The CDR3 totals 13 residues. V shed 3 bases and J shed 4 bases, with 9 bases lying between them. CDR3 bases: TGTGCCAGCAGCTTGGGGCAGGGAGAGACCCAGTACTTC. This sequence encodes CASSLGQGETQYF.

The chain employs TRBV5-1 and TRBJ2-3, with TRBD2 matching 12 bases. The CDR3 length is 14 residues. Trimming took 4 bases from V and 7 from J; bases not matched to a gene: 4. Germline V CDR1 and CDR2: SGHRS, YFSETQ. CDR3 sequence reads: CASSPGTSGYTQYF. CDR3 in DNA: TGCGCCAGCAGCCCCGGGACTAGCGGGTATACGCAGTATTTT.

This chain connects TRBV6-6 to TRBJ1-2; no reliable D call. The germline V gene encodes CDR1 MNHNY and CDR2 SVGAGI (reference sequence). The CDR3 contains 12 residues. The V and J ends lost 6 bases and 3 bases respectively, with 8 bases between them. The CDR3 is CASSPGDYGYTF. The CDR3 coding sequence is TGTGCCAGCAGCCCCGGAGACTATGGCTACACCTTC.

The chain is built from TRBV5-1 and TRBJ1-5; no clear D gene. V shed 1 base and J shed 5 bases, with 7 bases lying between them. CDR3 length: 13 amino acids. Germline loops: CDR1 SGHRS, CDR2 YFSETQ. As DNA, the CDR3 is TGCGCCAGCAGCTTGTCGGTCGATCAGCCCCAGCATTTT. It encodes CASSLSVDQPQHF.

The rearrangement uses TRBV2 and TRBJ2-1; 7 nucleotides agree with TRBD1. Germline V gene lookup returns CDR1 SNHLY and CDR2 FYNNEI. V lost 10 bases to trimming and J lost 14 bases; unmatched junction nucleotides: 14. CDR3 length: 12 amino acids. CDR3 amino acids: CATSLGDRTEFF. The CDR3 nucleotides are TGTGCCACTTCCCTCGGGGACAGAACGGAGTTCTTC.

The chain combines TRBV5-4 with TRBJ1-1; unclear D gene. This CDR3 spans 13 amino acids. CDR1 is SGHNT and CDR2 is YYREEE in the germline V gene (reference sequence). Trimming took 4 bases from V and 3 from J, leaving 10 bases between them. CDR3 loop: CASSLGRYTEAFF. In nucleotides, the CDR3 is TGTGCCAGCAGCCTTGGCAGGTACACTGAAGCTTTCTTT.

DNA for the CDR3: TGTGCCAGCTCACCTCGTCGGCAGACAGATAGCAATCAGCCCCAGCATTTT. Its protein is CASSPRRQTDSNQPQHF. This chain joins TRBV18 and TRBJ1-5, with D tentatively TRBD1 (5 bases). Germline CDR1 is KGHSH and CDR2 is LQKENI. The ends were cut back, 3 bases at V and 0 bases at J, with 15 bases in the middle. This CDR3 comprises 17 residues.

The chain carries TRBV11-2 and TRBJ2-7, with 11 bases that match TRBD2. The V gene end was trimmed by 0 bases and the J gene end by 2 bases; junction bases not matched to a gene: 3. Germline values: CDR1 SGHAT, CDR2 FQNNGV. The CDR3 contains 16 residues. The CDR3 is CASSLDVSGRAYEQYF. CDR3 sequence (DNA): TGTGCCAGCAGCTTAGATGTTAGCGGGAGGGCCTACGAGCAGTACTTC.

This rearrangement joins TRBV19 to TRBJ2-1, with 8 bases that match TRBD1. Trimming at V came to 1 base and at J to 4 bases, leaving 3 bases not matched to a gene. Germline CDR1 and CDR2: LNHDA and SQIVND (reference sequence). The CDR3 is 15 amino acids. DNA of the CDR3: TGTGCCAGTAGTATAGGACAGGGGTCGTACAATGAGCAGTTCTTC. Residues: CASSIGQGSYNEQFF.

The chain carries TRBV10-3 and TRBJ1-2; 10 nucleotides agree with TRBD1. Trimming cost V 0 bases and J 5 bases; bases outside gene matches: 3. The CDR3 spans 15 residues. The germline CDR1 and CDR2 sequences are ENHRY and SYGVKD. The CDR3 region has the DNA TGTGCCATCAGTGAGTCTGGGACAGGGGAATATGGCTACACCTTC. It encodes CAISESGTGEYGYTF.

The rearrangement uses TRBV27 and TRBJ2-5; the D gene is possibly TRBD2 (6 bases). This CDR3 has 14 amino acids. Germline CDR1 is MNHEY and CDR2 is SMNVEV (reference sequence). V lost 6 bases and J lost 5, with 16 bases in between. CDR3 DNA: TGTGCCAGCAGCCAATCCGGGACTTTGGAGACCCAGTACTTC. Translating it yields CASSQSGTLETQYF.

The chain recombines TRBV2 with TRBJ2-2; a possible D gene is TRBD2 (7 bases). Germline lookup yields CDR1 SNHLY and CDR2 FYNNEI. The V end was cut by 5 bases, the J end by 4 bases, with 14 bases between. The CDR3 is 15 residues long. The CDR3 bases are TGTGCCAGCAGTCTCGGGGGGCTGATCACCGGGGAGCTGTTTTTT. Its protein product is CASSLGGLITGELFF.

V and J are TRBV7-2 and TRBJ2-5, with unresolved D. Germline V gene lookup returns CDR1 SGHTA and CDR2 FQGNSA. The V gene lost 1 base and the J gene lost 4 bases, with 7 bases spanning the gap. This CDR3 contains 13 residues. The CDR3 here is CASSLVLVETQYF. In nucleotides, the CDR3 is TGTGCCAGCAGCTTAGTTTTAGTAGAGACCCAGTACTTC.

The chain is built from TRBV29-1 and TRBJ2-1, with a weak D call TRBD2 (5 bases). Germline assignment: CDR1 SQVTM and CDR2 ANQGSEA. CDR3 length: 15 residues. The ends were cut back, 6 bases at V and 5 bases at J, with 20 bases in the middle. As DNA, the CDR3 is TGCAGCGTCCTGAACACGGGCGGGCAGGACAATGAGCAGTTCTTC. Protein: CSVLNTGGQDNEQFF.